These 20 T cell receptor beta chains originate from one sample sequenced in a study of PD-1 blockade in classical Hodgkin lymphoma. Every one of the patients relapsed after autologous stem cell transplantation (brentuximab vedotin exposure was variable). The assay was immunoSEQ multiplex PCR, and TCRdb's table has in-frame clones only and misses some. The repertoire holds approximately 150,000 clones, with 78% as singletons. The sample consisted of peripheral blood mononuclear cells (PBMCs), taken before the second cycle of nivolumab. The receptor set was obtained from a human donor with classical Hodgkin lymphoma.

Comment on this clone: Other nucleotide sequences from this sample produce the same CDR3. This chain uses TRBV7-3 with TRBJ2-7; perhaps TRBD1 as D (7 bases). V was trimmed by 3 bases and J by 2 bases, leaving 11 bases between them. The germline CDR1 and CDR2 sequences are SGHTA and FQGTGA. The CDR3 is 14 amino acids. The CDR3 protein is CASSLGGQTYEQYF. DNA of the CDR3: TGTGCCAGCAGCTTGGGGGGACAGACCTACGAGCAGTACTTC.

The chain couples TRBV9 to TRBJ2-7, with TRBD2 matching over 8 bases. Germline V CDR1 and CDR2: SGDLS, YYNGEE. This CDR3 comprises 14 residues. Germline trimming cut 0 bases from V and 5 bases from J; bases unmatched to any gene: 4. CDR3 residues: CASSVGAGVDEQYF. As DNA, the CDR3 is TGTGCCAGCAGCGTAGGAGCGGGAGTAGACGAGCAGTACTTC.

This chain links TRBV10-3 with TRBJ2-2; 7 nucleotides match TRBD1. With V trimmed by 5 bases and J by 1 base, 10 bases remained unmatched. The CDR3 spans 17 residues. Germline CDR1 reads ENHRY; CDR2 reads SYGVKD. The CDR3: CAISPHSGTENTGELFF. CDR3 bases: TGTGCCATCAGTCCACACTCCGGGACAGAGAACACCGGGGAGCTGTTTTTT.

This rearrangement joins TRBV7-2 to TRBJ1-1, with D tentatively TRBD1 (6 bases). This CDR3 region has 14 residues. V lost 6 bases to trimming and J lost 12 bases, with 23 bases between them. Germline CDR1 is SGHTA and CDR2 is FQGNSA. CDR3 residues: CASSSYRDTLATFF. CDR3 nucleotides: TGTGCCAGCAGTTCGTACCGGGACACGCTGGCTACTTTCTTT. Filled out from reference TRBV7-2 and TRBJ1-1, the complete variable domain reads GAGVSQSPSNKVTEKGKDVELRCDPISGHTALYWYRQSLGQGLEFLIYFQGNSAPDKSGLPSDRFSAERTGGSVSTLTIQRTQQEDSAVYLCASSSYRDTLATFFGQGTRLTVV.

Comment on this clone: The sample holds other DNA sequences that translate to the same CDR3. The chain combines TRBV7-2 with TRBJ1-1; a possible D gene is TRBD1 (5 bases). Germline V gene data show CDR1 as SGHTA and CDR2 as FQGNSA. V lost 5 bases, J lost 5 bases, and 12 bases lay in between. This CDR3 contains 13 residues. The CDR3 loop reads CASSPKAGTEAFF. CDR3 coding DNA: TGTGCCAGCAGCCCAAAAGCAGGGACTGAAGCTTTCTTT. The whole variable domain, remainder taken from reference TRBV7-2 and TRBJ1-1, is GAGVSQSPSNKVTEKGKDVELRCDPISGHTALYWYRQSLGQGLEFLIYFQGNSAPDKSGLPSDRFSAERTGGSVSTLTIQRTQQEDSAVYLCASSPKAGTEAFFGQGTRLTVV.

The chain has TRBV6-6 and TRBJ2-2; the D is unclear. Trimming left V 3 bases short and J 6 bases short, with 5 bases between. Germline CDR1 and CDR2: MNHNY and SVGAGI (reference sequence). The CDR3 contains 12 residues. CDR3: CASSYGSGELFF. The CDR3 DNA sequence: TGTGCCAGCAGTTATGGATCCGGGGAGCTGTTTTTT.

V is TRBV6-5 and J is TRBJ2-7; a possible D gene is TRBD1 (5 bases). Between the trimmed V and J ends, which lost 6 bases and 6 bases, there was a span of 18 bases. Germline V gene data show CDR1 as MNHEY and CDR2 as SVGAGI. This CDR3 spans 14 amino acids. The CDR3 DNA reads as TGTGCCAGCAGCCAGGGTCTTCCACCTGGCGAGCAGTACTTC. This codes for CASSQGLPPGEQYF.

This clone was detected only a few times. The CDR3 sequence: CASSVEGETDTQYF. In DNA, the CDR3 is TGTGCCAGCAGCGTAGAAGGGGAAACAGATACGCAGTATTTT. The rearrangement uses TRBV9 and TRBJ2-3; D may be TRBD1 (5 bases). The CDR3 is 14 amino acids. With 0 bases removed from V and 3 bases from J, the gap between germline ends came to 8 bases. The germline CDR1 and CDR2 sequences are SGDLS and YYNGEE.

J is TRBJ1-3 and V is TRBV29-1; TRBD1 might be the D (5 bases). V lost 6 bases and J 4 bases, leaving 13 bases between the germline ends. CDR3 length: 13 amino acids. Germline CDR1 SQVTM, CDR2 ANQGSEA. CDR3 nucleotides: TGCAGCGTACCCTCAGGGTTCGGAAACACCATATATTTT. Its translation is CSVPSGFGNTIYF.

This clone is categorized as large. The gene calls are TRBV6-5 and TRBJ2-5, with 12 bases matching TRBD2. V lost 5 bases and J lost 6; bases outside the gene matches: 4. This CDR3 has 14 amino acids. Germline values: CDR1 MNHEY, CDR2 SVGAGI. CDR3 DNA sequence: TGTGCCAGCAGTCCGACTAGCGGGGGAAAGACCCAGTACTTC. Translated, it gives CASSPTSGGKTQYF.

In its sample, this clone was seen a few times. This chain uses TRBV6-5 with TRBJ2-2; D remains ambiguous. Germline V gene lookup returns CDR1 MNHEY and CDR2 SVGAGI. Trimming stripped 4 bases from V and 5 bases from J, with 5 bases between. The length of the CDR3 is 12 residues. This CDR3 reads CASSSPTGELFF. In nucleotides, the CDR3 is TGTGCCAGCAGTTCCCCAACCGGGGAGCTGTTTTTT.

The chain employs TRBV18 and TRBJ2-1; no clear D gene. V was cut by 6 bases and J by 3 bases, with 15 bases left in between. Germline values: CDR1 KGHSH, CDR2 LQKENI. This CDR3 has 15 amino acids. The CDR3 spells CASSSLVTDYNEQFF. The CDR3 nucleotides are TGTGCCAGCTCTTCTTTAGTCACGGACTACAATGAGCAGTTCTTC.

This clone has a handful of counts. The chain links TRBV30 to TRBJ2-5; maybe TRBD1 (6 bases). This CDR3 comprises 13 residues. The germline V gene encodes CDR1 GTSNPN and CDR2 SVGIG (reference sequence). V was cut by 3 bases and J by 5 bases, with 13 bases left in between. The CDR3 DNA follows: TGTGCCTGGAGGGGGGCAGGGTTTGAGACCCAGTACTTC. Residues: CAWRGAGFETQYF.

This sequence joins TRBV6-4 and TRBJ2-7, with 10 bases matching TRBD2. Trimming cost V 0 bases and J 5 bases; bases outside gene matches: 10. The CDR3 sequence is 17 residues long. The germline V gene has CDR1 MRHNA and CDR2 SNTAGT. CDR3 DNA: TGTGCCAGCAGTGACTCGAAGGGCCTAGCGGGAGTGGACGAGCAGTACTTC. Translation: CASSDSKGLAGVDEQYF.

The chain employs TRBV6-5 and TRBJ2-7, with 9 bases lining up with TRBD1. J was trimmed by 5 bases and V by 6 bases; bases with no gene match: 5. Germline lookup yields CDR1 MNHEY and CDR2 SVGAGI. The CDR3 length is 13 residues. The CDR3 DNA sequence: TGTGCCAGCAGGGGGACAGGGAGGGACGAGCAGTACTTC. It is translated as CASRGTGRDEQYF.

This clone was found a few times. The chain has TRBV13 and TRBJ2-7; D is unresolved. Trimming cost V 6 bases and J 3 bases, with 12 bases left between them. This CDR3 spans 13 amino acids. Germline CDR1 is PRHDT and CDR2 is FYEKMQ (reference sequence). The DNA for the CDR3 is TGTGCCAGCAGTGAAGACCTCCGCTACGAGCAGTACTTC. Translating it yields CASSEDLRYEQYF.

V and J are TRBV19 and TRBJ1-5, with TRBD1 as a possible D gene (6 bases). The germline CDR1 and CDR2 sequences are LNHDA and SQIVND (reference sequence). The CDR3 runs to 16 residues. V dropped 7 bases and J dropped 5 bases, with 21 bases sitting between them. CDR3 in amino acids: CASMFMAGERDQPQHF. The CDR3 coding sequence is TGTGCCAGTATGTTTATGGCAGGGGAAAGGGATCAGCCCCAGCATTTT. The full variable domain, completed using reference TRBV19 and TRBJ1-5, is DGGITQSPKYLFRKEGQNVTLSCEQNLNHDAMYWYRQDPGQGLRLIYYSQIVNDFQKGDIAEGYSVSREKKESFPLTVTSAQKNPTAFYLCASMFMAGERDQPQHFGDGTRLSIL.

The chain uses TRBV5-1 and TRBJ2-1; D is undetermined. Germline V gene data show CDR1 as SGHRS and CDR2 as YFSETQ. Trimming cost V 0 bases and J 10 bases, with 8 bases left between them. The CDR3 covers 12 residues. This chain's CDR3 is CASSLVLREQFF. DNA of the CDR3: TGCGCCAGCAGCTTGGTCCTCAGGGAGCAGTTCTTC.

The CDR3 sequence: CASSGDSANTEAFF. CDR3 nucleotide sequence: TGTGCCAGCTCAGGGGACAGCGCCAACACTGAAGCTTTCTTT. The chain joins TRBV18 to TRBJ1-1; 7 bases map to TRBD1. The CDR3 totals 14 residues. The germline V gene has CDR1 KGHSH and CDR2 LQKENI. V lost 5 bases, J lost 2 bases, and 5 bases stayed unmatched.

V and J are TRBV15 and TRBJ1-5; 7 bases are a match to TRBD1. V dropped 5 bases and J dropped 2; count of bases not matched to a gene: 6. CDR3 length: 15 residues. CDR1 is LNHNV, CDR2 YYDKDF, per germline (reference sequence). The CDR3 here is CATSGRDSRNQPQHF. Written as DNA, the CDR3 is TGTGCCACCAGCGGTCGGGACAGCCGCAATCAGCCCCAGCATTTT.